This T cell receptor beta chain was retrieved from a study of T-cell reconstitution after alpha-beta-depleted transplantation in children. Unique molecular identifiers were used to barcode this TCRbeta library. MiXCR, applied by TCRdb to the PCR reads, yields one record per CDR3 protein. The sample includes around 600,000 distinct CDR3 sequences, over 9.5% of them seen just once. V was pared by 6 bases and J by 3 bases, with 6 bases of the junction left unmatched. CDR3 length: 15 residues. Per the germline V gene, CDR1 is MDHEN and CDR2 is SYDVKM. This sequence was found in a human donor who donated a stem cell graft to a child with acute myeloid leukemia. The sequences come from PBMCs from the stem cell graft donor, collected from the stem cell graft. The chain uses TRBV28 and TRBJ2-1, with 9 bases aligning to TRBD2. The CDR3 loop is CASRISGSIYNEQFF. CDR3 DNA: TGTGCCAGCAGGATTAGCGGGAGTATCTACAATGAGCAGTTCTTC.